This paragraph reports one T cell receptor (beta chain). Sequencing used immunoSEQ multiplex PCR; TCRdb keeps in-frame clones, though not all of them. In the table there are hundreds of thousands of clones, approximately 90% of which are singletons. Germline CDR1 MGHRA, CDR2 YSYEKL. V lost 0 bases, J lost 2 bases, and 11 bases lay in between. CDR3 length: 16 amino acids. This sample was taken from a study of blood T cell repertoires in COVID-19. Study summary: PBMCs, B-cell-depleted T cells, or T cells were the source of the cDNA or gDNA that made up the material.

The TCR originated in a man aged 25 to 40 who had recovered from COVID-19. The sequenced material came from PBMCs or T cells enriched from blood (not recorded which). V usage is TRBV4-1 and J usage is TRBJ1-5; D perhaps matches TRBD1 (5 bases). The CDR3 nucleotides are TGCGCCAGCAGCCAAGATCTCAGGGTGCGCAATCAGCCCCAGCATTTT. It translates to CASSQDLRVRNQPQHF.